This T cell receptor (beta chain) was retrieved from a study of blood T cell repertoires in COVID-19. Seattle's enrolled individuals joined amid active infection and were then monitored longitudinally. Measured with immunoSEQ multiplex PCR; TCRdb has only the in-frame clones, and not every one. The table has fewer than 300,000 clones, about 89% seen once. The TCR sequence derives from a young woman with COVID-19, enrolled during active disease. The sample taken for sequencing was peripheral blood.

The CDR3 protein is CASSLGHTSREQYF. CDR3 DNA sequence: TGTGCCAGCAGCTTAGGTCACACTTCTAGAGAGCAGTACTTC. V gene TRBV11-2 combines with J gene TRBJ2-7; D unresolved. V gave up 1 base and J gave up 7 bases, with 14 bases separating them. Per the germline V gene, CDR1 is SGHAT and CDR2 is FQNNGV. The CDR3 covers 14 residues.